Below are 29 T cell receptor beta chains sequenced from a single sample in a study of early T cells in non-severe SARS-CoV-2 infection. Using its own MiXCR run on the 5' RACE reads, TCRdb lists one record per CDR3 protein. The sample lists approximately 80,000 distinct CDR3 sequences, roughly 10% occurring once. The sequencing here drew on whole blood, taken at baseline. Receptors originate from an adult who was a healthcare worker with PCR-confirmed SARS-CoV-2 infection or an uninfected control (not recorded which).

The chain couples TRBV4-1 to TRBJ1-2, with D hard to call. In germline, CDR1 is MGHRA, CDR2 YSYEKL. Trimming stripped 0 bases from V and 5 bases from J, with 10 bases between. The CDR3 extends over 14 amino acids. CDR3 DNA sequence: TGCGCCAGCAGCCAAGAGTGGACGGGGTATGGCTACACCTTC. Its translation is CASSQEWTGYGYTF.

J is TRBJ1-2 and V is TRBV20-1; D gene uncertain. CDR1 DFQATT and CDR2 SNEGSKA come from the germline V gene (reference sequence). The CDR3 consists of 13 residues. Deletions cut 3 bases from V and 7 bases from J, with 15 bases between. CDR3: CSARPGSPRGYTF. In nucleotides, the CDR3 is TGCAGTGCTAGGCCAGGATCTCCCCGTGGCTACACCTTC.

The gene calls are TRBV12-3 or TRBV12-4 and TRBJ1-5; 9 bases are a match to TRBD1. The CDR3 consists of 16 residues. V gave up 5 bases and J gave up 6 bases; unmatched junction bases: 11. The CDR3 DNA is TGTGCCAGCAGTCTACGGACAGGGGCTATCCCTCAGCCCCAGCATTTT. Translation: CASSLRTGAIPQPQHF.

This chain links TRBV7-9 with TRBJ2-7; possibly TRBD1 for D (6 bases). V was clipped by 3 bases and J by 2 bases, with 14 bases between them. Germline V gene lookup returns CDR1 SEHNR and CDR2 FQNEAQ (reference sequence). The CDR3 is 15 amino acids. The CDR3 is CASSFPGGQTYEQYF. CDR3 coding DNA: TGTGCCAGCAGCTTCCCTGGGGGCCAAACCTACGAGCAGTACTTC.

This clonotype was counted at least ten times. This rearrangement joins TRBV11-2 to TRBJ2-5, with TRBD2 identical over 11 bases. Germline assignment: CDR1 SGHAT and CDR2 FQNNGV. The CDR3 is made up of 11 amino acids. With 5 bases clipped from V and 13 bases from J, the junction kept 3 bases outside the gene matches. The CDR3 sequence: CASSAGTSGYF. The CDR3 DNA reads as TGTGCCAGCAGCGCCGGGACTAGCGGGTACTTC.

The chain's CDR3 is CASSEGGWSSYEQYF. The CDR3 DNA reads as TGTGCCAGCAGCGAGGGCGGGTGGAGCTCCTACGAGCAGTACTTC. The gene calls are TRBV9 and TRBJ2-7; weak D call: TRBD2 (5 bases). Germline loops: CDR1 SGDLS, CDR2 YYNGEE. V gave up 3 bases and J gave up 0 bases, with 13 bases separating them. The CDR3 extends over 15 amino acids.

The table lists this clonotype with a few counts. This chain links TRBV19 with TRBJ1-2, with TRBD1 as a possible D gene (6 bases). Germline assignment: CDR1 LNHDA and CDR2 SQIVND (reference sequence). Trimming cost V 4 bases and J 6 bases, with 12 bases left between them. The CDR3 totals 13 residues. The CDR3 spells CASSTTGYDGYTF. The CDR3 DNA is TGTGCCAGTAGTACCACAGGGTACGATGGCTACACCTTC.

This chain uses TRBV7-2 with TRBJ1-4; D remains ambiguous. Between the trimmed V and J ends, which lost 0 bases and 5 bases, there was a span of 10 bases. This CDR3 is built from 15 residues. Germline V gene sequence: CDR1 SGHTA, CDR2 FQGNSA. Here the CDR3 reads CASSLAPTVNEKLFF. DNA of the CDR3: TGTGCCAGCAGCTTAGCCCCGACTGTAAATGAAAAACTGTTTTTT.

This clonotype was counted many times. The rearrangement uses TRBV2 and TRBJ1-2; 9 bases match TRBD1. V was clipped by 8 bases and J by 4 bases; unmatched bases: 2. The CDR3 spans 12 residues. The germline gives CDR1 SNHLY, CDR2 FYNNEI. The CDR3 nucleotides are TGTGCCAGCGGGACAGGGCTCTATGGCTACACCTTC. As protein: CASGTGLYGYTF.

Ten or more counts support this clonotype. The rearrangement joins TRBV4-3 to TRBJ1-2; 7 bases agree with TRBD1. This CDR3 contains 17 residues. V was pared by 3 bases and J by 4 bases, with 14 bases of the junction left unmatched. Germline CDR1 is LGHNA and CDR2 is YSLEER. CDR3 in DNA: TGCGCCAGCAGCCATCAAATGGACAGGAAAGTTCCCTATGGCTACACCTTC. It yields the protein CASSHQMDRKVPYGYTF.

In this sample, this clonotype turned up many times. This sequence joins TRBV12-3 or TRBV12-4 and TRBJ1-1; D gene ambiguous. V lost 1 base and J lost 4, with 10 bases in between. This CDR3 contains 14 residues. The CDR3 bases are TGTGCCAGCAGTTTAGAAGTGGAACTCACTGAAGCTTTCTTT. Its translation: CASSLEVELTEAFF.

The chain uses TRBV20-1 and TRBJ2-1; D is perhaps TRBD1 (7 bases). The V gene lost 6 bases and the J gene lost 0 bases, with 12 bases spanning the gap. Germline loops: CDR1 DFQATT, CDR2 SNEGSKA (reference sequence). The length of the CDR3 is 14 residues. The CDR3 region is CSAPGGSSYNEQFF. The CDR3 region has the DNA TGCAGTGCCCCAGGGGGGAGCTCCTACAATGAGCAGTTCTTC.

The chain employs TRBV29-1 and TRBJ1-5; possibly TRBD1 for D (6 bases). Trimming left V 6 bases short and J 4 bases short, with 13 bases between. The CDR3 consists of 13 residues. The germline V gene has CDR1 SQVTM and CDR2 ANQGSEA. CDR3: CSVALGGNQPQHF. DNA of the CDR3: TGCAGCGTCGCTCTAGGGGGGAATCAGCCCCAGCATTTT.

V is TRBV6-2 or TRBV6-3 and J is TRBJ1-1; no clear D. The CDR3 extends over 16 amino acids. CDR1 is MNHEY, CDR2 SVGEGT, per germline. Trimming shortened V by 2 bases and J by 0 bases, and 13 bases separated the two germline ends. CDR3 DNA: TGTGCCAGCAGTTACCGGCCAGGAGATATGAACACTGAAGCTTTCTTT. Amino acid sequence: CASSYRPGDMNTEAFF.

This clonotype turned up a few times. CDR3 in amino acids: CASSTPPGGTEAFF. Written as DNA, the CDR3 is TGTGCCAGCAGCACGCCACCAGGGGGTACTGAAGCTTTCTTT. The V and J genes are TRBV21-1 and TRBJ1-1; the table calls TRBD1, which could not be checked here. TRBV21-1 is a pseudogene locus. This CDR3 spans 14 amino acids.

The CDR3 nucleotides are TGTGCCACCACGGAGGGCGGGGAGCTGTTTTTT. This codes for CATTEGGELFF. The genes are TRBV2 and TRBJ2-2, with D tentatively TRBD2 (6 bases). CDR1 and CDR2 from the germline V gene are SNHLY and FYNNEI. The V end lost 10 bases, the J end lost 7 bases, and 10 bases lay between the germline ends. The CDR3 is 11 residues long.

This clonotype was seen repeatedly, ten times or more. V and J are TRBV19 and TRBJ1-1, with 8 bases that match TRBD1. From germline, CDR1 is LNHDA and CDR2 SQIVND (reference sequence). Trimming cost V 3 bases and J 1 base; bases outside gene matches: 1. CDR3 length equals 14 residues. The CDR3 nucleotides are TGTGCCAGTAGTATCACAGGGGGGAACACTGAAGCTTTCTTT. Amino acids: CASSITGGNTEAFF.

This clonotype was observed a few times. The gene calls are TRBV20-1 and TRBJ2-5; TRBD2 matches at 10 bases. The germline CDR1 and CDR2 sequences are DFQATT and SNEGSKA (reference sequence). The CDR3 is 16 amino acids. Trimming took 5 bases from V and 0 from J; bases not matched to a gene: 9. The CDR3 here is CSASSGGEWYQETQYF. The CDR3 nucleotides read TGCAGTGCTTCAAGCGGGGGGGAATGGTACCAAGAGACCCAGTACTTC.

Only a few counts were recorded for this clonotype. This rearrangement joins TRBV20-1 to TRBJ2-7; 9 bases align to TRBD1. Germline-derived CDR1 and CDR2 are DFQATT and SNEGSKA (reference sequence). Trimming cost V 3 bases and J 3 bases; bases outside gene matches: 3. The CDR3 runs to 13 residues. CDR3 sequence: CSASRDRDYEQYF. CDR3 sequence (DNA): TGCAGTGCTAGCCGGGACAGGGACTACGAGCAGTACTTC.

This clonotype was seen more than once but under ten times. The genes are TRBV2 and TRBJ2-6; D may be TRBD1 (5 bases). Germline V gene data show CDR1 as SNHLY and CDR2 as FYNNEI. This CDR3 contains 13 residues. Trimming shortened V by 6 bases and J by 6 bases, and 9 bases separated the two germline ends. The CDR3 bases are TGTGCCAGCAGGACTGGACAGGCCAACGTCCTGACTTTC. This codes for CASRTGQANVLTF.

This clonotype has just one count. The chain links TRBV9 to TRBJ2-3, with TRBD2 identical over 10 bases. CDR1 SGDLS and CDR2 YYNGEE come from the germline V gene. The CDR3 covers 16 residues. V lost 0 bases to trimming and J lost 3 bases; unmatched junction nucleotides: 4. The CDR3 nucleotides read TGTGCCAGCAGCGTAGGCTCTAGCGGGGGAACAGATACGCAGTATTTT. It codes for CASSVGSSGGTDTQYF.

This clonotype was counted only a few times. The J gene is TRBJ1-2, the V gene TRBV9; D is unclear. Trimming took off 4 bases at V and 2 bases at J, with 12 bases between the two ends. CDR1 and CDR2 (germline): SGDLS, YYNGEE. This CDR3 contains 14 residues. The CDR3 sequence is CASSRLTENYGYTF. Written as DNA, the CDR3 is TGTGCCAGCAGCAGGTTGACGGAGAACTATGGCTACACCTTC.

For the CDR3, the DNA is TGCAGTGCTGTTCTAGCGGGGTACTACAATGAGCAGTTCTTC. This translates into CSAVLAGYYNEQFF. This rearrangement joins TRBV20-1 to TRBJ2-1; the match to TRBD2 covers 9 bases. CDR1 DFQATT and CDR2 SNEGSKA come from the germline V gene (reference sequence). Losses at the gene ends were 5 bases for V and 3 bases for J; bases not matched to a gene: 5. The length of the CDR3 is 14 residues.

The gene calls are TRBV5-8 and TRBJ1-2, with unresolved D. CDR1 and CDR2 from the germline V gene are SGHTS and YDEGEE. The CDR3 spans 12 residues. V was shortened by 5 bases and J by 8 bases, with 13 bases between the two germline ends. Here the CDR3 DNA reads TGTGCCAGCAGAAAACCTGCCTCGGGCTACACCTTC. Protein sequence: CASRKPASGYTF.

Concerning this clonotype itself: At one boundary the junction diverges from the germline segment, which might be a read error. DNA of the CDR3: TGCGCCAGCAGCTTAGACAGGGGGCGGGCCGGGGCCAACGTCCTGACTTTC. Translation gives CASSLDRGRAGANVLTF. The rearrangement joins TRBV7-2 to TRBJ2-6; 10 nucleotides align to TRBD1. This CDR3 spans 17 amino acids. Germline V gene data show CDR1 as SGHTA and CDR2 as FQGNSA.

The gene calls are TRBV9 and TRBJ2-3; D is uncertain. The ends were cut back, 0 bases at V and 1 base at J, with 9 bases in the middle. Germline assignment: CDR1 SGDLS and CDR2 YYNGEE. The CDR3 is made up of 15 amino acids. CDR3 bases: TGTGCCAGCAGCGTAGTCGGGTCCGGCACAGATACGCAGTATTTT. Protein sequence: CASSVVGSGTDTQYF. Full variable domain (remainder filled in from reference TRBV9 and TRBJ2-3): DSGVTQTPKHLITATGQRVTLRCSPRSGDLSVYWYQQSLDQGLQFLIQYYNGEERAKGNILERFSAQQFPDLHSELNLSSLELGDSALYFCASSVVGSGTDTQYFGPGTRLTVL.

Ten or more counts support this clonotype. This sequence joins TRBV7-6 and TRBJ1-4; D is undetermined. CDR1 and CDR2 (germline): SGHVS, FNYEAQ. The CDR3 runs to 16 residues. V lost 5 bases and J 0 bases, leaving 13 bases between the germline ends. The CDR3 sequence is CASSLTAFATNEKLFF. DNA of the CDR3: TGTGCCAGCAGCCTAACAGCTTTTGCAACTAATGAAAAACTGTTTTTT.

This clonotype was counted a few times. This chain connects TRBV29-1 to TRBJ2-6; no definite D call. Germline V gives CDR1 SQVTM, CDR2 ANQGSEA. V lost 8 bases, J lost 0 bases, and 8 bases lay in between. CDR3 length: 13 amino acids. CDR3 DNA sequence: TGCAGCTTTCAGTACTCTGGGGCCAACGTCCTGACTTTC. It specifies CSFQYSGANVLTF. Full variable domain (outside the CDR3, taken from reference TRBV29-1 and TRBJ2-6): SAVISQKPSRDICQRGTSLTIQCQVDSQVTMMFWYRQQPGQSLTLIATANQGSEATYESGFVIDKFPISRPNLTFSTLTVSNMSPEDSSIYLCSFQYSGANVLTFGAGSRLTVL.

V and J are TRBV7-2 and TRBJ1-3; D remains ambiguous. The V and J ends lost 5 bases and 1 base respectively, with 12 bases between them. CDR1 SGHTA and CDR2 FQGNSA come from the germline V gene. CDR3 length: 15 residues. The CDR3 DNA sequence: TGTGCCAGCAGCCCCAGGTCCGGGTCTGGAAACACCATATATTTT. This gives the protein CASSPRSGSGNTIYF. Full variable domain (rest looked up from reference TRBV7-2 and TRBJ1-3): GAGVSQSPSNKVTEKGKDVELRCDPISGHTALYWYRQSLGQGLEFLIYFQGNSAPDKSGLPSDRFSAERTGGSVSTLTIQRTQQEDSAVYLCASSPRSGSGNTIYFGEGSWLTVV.